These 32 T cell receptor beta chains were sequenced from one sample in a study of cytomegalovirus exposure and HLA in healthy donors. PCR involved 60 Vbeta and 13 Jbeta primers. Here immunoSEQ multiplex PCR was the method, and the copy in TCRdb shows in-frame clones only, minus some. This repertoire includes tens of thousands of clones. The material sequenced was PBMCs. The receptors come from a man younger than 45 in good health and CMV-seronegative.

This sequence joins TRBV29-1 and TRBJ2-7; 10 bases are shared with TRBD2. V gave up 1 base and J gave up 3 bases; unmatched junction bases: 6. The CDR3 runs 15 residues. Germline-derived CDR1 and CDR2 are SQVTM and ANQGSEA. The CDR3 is CSVEVLAGAGYEQYF. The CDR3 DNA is TGCAGCGTTGAAGTGCTAGCGGGGGCCGGCTACGAGCAGTACTTC.

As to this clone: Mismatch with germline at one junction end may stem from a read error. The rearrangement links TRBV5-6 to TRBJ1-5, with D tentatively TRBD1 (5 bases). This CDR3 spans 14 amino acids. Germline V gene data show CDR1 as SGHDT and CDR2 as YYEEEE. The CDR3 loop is CASSLKNRNQHQHF. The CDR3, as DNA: TGTGCCAGCAGCTTGAAGAACAGGAATCAGCACCAGCATTTT.

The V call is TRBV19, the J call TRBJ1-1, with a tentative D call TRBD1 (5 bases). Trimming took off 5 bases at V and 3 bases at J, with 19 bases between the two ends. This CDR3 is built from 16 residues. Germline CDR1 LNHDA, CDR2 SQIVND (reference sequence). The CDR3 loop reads CASSLSLGGSDTEAFF. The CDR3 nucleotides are TGTGCCAGTAGTCTTAGTCTCGGGGGGTCGGACACTGAAGCTTTCTTT. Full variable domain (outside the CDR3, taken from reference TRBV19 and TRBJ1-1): DGGITQSPKYLFRKEGQNVTLSCEQNLNHDAMYWYRQDPGQGLRLIYYSQIVNDFQKGDIAEGYSVSREKKESFPLTVTSAQKNPTAFYLCASSLSLGGSDTEAFFGQGTRLTVV.

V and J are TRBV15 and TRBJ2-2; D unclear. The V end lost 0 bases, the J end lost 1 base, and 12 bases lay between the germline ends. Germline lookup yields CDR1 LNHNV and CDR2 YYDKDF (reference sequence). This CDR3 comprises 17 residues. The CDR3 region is CATSRDLVLMNTGELFF. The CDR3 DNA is TGTGCCACCAGCAGAGATCTGGTACTTATGAACACCGGGGAGCTGTTTTTT.

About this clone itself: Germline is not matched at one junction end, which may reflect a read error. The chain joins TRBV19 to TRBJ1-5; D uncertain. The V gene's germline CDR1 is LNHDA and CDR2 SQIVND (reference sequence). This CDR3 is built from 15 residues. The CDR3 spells CASSIGQNSNQHQHF. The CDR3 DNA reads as TGTGCCAGTAGTATAGGCCAGAACAGCAATCAGCACCAGCATTTT.

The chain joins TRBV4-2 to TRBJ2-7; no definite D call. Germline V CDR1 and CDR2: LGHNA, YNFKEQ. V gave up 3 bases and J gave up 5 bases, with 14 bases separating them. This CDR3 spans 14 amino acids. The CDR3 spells CASSQAGGIHEQYF. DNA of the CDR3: TGTGCCAGCAGCCAGGCAGGTGGAATACACGAGCAGTACTTC.

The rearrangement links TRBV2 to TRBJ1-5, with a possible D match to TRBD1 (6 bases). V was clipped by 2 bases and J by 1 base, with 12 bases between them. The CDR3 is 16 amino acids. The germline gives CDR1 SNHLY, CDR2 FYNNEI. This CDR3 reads CASSERGGGSNQPQHF. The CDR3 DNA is TGTGCCAGCAGTGAAAGGGGGGGAGGGAGCAATCAGCCCCAGCATTTT.

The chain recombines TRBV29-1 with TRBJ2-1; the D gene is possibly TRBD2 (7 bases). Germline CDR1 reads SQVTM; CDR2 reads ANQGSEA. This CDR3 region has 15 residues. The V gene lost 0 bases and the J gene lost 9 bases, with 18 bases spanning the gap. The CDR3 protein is CSVEDWGGGYVEQFF. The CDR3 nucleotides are TGCAGCGTTGAAGATTGGGGAGGGGGGTACGTTGAGCAGTTCTTC.

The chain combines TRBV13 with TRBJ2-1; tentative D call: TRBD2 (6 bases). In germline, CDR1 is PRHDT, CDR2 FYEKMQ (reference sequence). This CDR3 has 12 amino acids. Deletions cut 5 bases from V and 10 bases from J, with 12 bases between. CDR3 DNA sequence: TGTGCCAGCAGCCCTTTAGGGAGGGAGCAGTTCTTC. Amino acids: CASSPLGREQFF.

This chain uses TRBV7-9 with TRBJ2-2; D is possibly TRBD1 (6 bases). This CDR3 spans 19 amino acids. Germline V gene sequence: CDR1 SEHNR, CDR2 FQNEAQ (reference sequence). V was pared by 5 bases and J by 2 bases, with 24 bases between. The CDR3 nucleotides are TGTGCCAGCAGCACTAGAGGAGACAGGACACCACCAAACACCGGGGAGCTGTTTTTT. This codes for CASSTRGDRTPPNTGELFF.

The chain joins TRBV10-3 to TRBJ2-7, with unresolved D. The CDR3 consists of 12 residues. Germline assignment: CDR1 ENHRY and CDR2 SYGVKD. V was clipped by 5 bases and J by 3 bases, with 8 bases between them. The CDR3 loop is CAISTPSYEQYF. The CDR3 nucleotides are TGTGCCATCAGTACGCCTAGCTACGAGCAGTACTTC.

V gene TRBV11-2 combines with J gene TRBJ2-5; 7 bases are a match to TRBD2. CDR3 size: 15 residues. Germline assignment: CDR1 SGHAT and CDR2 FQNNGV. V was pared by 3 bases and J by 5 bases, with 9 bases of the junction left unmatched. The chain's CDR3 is CASSFFTGGSETQYF. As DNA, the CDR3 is TGTGCCAGCAGCTTTTTTACGGGAGGTAGCGAGACCCAGTACTTC.

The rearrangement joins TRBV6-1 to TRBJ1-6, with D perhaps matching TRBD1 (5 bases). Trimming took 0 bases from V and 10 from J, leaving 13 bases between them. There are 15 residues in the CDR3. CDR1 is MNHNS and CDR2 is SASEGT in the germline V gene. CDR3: CASSEAGRGGSPLHF. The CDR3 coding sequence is TGTGCCAGCAGTGAAGCGGGGCGCGGGGGATCACCCCTCCACTTT.

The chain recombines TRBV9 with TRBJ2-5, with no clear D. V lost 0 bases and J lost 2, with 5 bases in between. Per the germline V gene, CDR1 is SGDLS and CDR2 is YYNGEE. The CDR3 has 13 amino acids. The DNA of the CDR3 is TGTGCCAGCAGCGTAGCCCTACAAGAGACCCAGTACTTC. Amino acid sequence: CASSVALQETQYF. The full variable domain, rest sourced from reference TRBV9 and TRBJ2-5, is DSGVTQTPKHLITATGQRVTLRCSPRSGDLSVYWYQQSLDQGLQFLIQYYNGEERAKGNILERFSAQQFPDLHSELNLSSLELGDSALYFCASSVALQETQYFGPGTRLLVL.

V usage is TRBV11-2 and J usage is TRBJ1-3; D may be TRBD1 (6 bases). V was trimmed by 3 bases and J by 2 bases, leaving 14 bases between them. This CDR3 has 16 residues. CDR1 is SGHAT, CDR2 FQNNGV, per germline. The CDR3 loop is CASSLTGYSPGNTIYF. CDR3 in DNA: TGTGCCAGCAGCTTGACAGGCTATAGCCCTGGAAACACCATATATTTT.

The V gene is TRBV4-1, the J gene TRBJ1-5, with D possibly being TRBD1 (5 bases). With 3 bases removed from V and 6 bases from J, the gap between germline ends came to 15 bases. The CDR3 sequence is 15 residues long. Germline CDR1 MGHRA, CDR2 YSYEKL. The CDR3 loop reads CASSQAGQGSQPQHF. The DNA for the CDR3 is TGCGCCAGCAGCCAGGCGGGGCAGGGAAGTCAGCCCCAGCATTTT.

CDR3 coding DNA: TGTGCCACCAGCAGTGGACAGGGGATTTACAATGAGCAGTTCTTC. Translating gives CATSSGQGIYNEQFF. The chain is built from TRBV15 and TRBJ2-1; 9 nucleotides line up with TRBD1. This CDR3 spans 15 amino acids. V was pared by 3 bases and J by 4 bases, with 4 bases of the junction left unmatched. CDR1 and CDR2 (germline): LNHNV, YYDKDF (reference sequence).

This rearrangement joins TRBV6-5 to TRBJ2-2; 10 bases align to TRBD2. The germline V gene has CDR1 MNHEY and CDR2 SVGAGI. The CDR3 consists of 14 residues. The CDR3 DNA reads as TGTGCAGCGTACACACTAGCGGGGACCGGGGAGCTGTTTTTT. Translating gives CAAYTLAGTGELFF.

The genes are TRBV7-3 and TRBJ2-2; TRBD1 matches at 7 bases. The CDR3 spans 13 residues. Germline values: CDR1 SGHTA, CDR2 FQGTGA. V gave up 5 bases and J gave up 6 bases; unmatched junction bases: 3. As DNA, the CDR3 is TGTGCCAGCAGCCCAGGGGGACCCGGGGAGCTGTTTTTT. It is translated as CASSPGGPGELFF.

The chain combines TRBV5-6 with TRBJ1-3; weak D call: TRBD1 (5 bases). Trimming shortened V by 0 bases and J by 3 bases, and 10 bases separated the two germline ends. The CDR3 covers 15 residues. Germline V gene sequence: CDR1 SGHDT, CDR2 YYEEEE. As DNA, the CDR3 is TGTGCCAGCAGCTTGGACTCCAGGGATGGAAACACCATATATTTT. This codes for CASSLDSRDGNTIYF. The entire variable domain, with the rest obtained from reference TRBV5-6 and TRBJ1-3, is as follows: DAGVTQSPTHLIKTRGQQVTLRCSPKSGHDTVSWYQQALGQGPQFIFQYYEEEERQRGNFPDRFSGHQFPNYSSELNVNALLLGDSALYLCASSLDSRDGNTIYFGEGSWLTVV.

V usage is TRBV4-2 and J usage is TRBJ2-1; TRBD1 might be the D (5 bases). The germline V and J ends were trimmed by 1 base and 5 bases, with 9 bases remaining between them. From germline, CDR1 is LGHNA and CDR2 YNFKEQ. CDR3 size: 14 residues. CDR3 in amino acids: CASSQVGRNNEQFF. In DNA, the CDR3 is TGTGCCAGCAGCCAAGTGGGGCGGAACAATGAGCAGTTCTTC.

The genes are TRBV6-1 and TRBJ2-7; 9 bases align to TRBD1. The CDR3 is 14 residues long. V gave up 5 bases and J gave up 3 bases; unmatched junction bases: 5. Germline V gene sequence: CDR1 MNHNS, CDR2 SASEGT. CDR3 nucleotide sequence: TGTGCCAGCAGTCTAGGGACAGGGAACTACGAGCAGTACTTC. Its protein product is CASSLGTGNYEQYF.

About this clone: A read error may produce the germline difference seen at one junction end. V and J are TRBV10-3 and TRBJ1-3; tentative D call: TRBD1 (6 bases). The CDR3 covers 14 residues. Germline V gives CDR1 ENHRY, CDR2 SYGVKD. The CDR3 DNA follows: TGTGCCACGAGGAGTACAGGGAGGGGAAACAACATATATTTT. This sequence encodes CATRSTGRGNNIYF.

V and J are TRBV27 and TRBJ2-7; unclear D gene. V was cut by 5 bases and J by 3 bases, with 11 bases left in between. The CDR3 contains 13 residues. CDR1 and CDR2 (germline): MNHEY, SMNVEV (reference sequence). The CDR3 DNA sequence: TGTGCCAGCAGTCATAACACCAACTACGAGCAGTACTTC. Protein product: CASSHNTNYEQYF.

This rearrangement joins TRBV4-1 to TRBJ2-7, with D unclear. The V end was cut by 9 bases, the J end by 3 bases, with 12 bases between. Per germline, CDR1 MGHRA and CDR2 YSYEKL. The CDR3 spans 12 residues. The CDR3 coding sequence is TGCGCCAGTAGTTTGAGTGGCTACGAGCAGTACTTC. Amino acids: CASSLSGYEQYF.

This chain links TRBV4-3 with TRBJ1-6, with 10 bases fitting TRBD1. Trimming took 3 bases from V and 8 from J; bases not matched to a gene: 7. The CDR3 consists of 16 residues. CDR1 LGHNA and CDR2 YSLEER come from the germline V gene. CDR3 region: CASSQRPGTGDSPLHF. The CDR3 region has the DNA TGCGCCAGCAGCCAGCGTCCCGGGACAGGGGATTCACCCCTCCACTTT.

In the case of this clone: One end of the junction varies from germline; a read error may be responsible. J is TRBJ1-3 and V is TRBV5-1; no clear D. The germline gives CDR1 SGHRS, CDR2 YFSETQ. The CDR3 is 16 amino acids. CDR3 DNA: TGCGCCAGCACACCCAGCCCAGGTCTCTCCGGAAACAACATATATTTT. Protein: CASTPSPGLSGNNIYF.

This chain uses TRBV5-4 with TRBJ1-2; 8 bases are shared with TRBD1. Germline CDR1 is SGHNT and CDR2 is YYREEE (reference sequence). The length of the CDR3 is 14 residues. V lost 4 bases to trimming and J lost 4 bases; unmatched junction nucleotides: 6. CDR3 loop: CASSVRGPSYGYTF. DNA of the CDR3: TGTGCCAGCAGCGTCAGGGGGCCGAGCTATGGCTACACCTTC.

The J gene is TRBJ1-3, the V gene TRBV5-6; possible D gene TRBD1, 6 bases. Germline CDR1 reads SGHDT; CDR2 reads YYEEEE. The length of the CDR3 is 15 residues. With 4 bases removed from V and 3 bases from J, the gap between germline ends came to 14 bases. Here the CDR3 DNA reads TGTGCCAGCAGCCCAACCCAGGGACATGGAAACACCATATATTTT. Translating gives CASSPTQGHGNTIYF.

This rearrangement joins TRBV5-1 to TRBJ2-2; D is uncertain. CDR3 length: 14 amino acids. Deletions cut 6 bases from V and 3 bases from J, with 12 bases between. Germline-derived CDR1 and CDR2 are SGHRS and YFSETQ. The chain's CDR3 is CASISFPDTGELFF. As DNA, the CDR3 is TGCGCCAGCATCTCGTTCCCCGACACCGGGGAGCTGTTTTTT.

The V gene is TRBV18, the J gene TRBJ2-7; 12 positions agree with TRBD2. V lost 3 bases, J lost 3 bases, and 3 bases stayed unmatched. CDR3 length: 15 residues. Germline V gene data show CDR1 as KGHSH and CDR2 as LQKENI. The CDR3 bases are TGTGCCAGCTCACCCGGACTAGCGGGAATCTACGAGCAGTACTTC. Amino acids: CASSPGLAGIYEQYF. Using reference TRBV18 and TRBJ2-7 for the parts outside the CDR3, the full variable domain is NAGVMQNPRHLVRRRGQEARLRCSPMKGHSHVYWYRQLPEEGLKFMVYLQKENIIDESGMPKERFSAEFPKEGPSILRIQQVVRGDSAAYFCASSPGLAGIYEQYFGPGTRLTVT.

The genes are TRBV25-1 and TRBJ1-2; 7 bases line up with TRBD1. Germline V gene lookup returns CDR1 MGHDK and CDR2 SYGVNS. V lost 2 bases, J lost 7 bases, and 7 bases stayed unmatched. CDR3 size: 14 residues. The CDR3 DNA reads TGTGCCAGCAGTGAACCGGGACAGTTGGGTGGCTACACCTTC. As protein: CASSEPGQLGGYTF.